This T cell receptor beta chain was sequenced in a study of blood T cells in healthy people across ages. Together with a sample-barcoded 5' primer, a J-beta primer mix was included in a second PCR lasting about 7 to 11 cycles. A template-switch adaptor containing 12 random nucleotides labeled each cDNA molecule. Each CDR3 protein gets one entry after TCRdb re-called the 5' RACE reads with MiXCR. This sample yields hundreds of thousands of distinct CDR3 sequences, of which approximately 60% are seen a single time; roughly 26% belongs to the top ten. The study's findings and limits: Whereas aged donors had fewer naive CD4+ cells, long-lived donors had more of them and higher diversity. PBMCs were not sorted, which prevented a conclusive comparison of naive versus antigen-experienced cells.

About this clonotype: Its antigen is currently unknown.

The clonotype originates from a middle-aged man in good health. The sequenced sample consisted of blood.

The CDR3 here is CSAAGVRMDIQYF. As DNA, the CDR3 is TGCAGTGCCGCCGGGGTGAGGATGGACATTCAGTACTTC. The chain recombines TRBV20-1 with TRBJ2-4; TRBD2 might be the D (5 bases). V was shortened by 6 bases and J by 8 bases, with 17 bases between the two germline ends. The CDR3 is made up of 13 amino acids. CDR1 is DFQATT and CDR2 is SNEGSKA in the germline V gene (reference sequence).